This is a list of T cell receptor beta chains from one sample in a study of control samples from healthy donors and cancer patients. TCRdb's copy holds only in-frame clones and misses some; the assay was immunoSEQ multiplex PCR. The sample lists 70,000 to 75,000 clones, roughly 90% seen once, with about 4.2% in the top ten. Sequencing was performed on blood. All receptors derive from a woman aged 45-60 years in good health. CDR3s include the opening cysteine and the closing phenylalanine or tryptophan. Fields, in order: D gene, J gene, V gene, CDR3 DNA, CDR3 protein. A D gene is named only where the DNA matches it firmly.

D: TRBD2; J: TRBJ2-4; V: TRBV27; DNA: TGTGCCAGCAGTTACCGTTTCGCCGGAGCGGGAGAGGACATTCAGTACTTC; CDR3: CASSYRFAGAGEDIQYF
D: -; J: TRBJ2-1; V: TRBV19; DNA: TGTGCCAGAGTCGCATGCTACTACAATGAGCAGTTCTTC; CDR3: CARVACYYNEQFF
D: -; J: TRBJ2-2; V: TRBV7-8; DNA: TGTGCCAGCACCCCGCTAGAACTCACGAACACCGGGGAGCTGTTTTTT; CDR3: CASTPLELTNTGELFF
D: -; J: TRBJ1-2; V: TRBV5-6; DNA: TGTGCCAGCAGCTTAATCGGGGCAGGACGGTATGGCTACACCTTC; CDR3: CASSLIGAGRYGYTF
D: -; J: TRBJ2-1; V: TRBV12-2; DNA: TGTGCAAGTCGCTTAAGAGAAGGCCCCCGCAAGTTCTTC; CDR3: CASRLREGPRKFF
D: -; J: TRBJ2-7; V: TRBV14; DNA: TGTGCCAGCAGCCTGGGACTCTCCTACGAGCAGTACTTC; CDR3: CASSLGLSYEQYF
D: -; J: TRBJ2-7; V: TRBV7-2; DNA: TGTGCCGTACCCGGTGGAACCTCCTACGAGCAGTACTTC; CDR3: CAVPGGTSYEQYF
D: -; J: TRBJ2-1; V: TRBV29-1; DNA: TGCAGCGCCCAGGAGGGGGCCACTAGGGGTGAGCAGTTCTTC; CDR3: CSAQEGATRGEQFF
D: -; J: TRBJ2-7; V: TRBV7-9; DNA: TGTGCCAGCAGCTTAGGCGACTACGAGCAGTACTTC; CDR3: CASSLGDYEQYF
D: -; J: TRBJ2-7; V: TRBV7-2; DNA: TGTGCCAGCAGCCCCCAAGGGGGTATTAGGGAGCAGTACTTC; CDR3: CASSPQGGIREQYF
D: -; J: TRBJ2-1; V: TRBV6-6; DNA: TGTGCCAGCAGTTACTCCCCGACTTACAATGAGCAGTTCTTC; CDR3: CASSYSPTYNEQFF
D: -; J: TRBJ1-1; V: TRBV6-1; DNA: TGTGCCAGCAGTGAAGCGCTTCTGGAGAACACTGAAGCTTTCTTT; CDR3: CASSEALLENTEAFF
D: TRBD1; J: TRBJ1-1; V: TRBV6-5; DNA: TGTGCCAGCAGTTTGACCGGGACAGGGGAAATGAAAGCTTTCTTT; CDR3: CASSLTGTGEMKAFF